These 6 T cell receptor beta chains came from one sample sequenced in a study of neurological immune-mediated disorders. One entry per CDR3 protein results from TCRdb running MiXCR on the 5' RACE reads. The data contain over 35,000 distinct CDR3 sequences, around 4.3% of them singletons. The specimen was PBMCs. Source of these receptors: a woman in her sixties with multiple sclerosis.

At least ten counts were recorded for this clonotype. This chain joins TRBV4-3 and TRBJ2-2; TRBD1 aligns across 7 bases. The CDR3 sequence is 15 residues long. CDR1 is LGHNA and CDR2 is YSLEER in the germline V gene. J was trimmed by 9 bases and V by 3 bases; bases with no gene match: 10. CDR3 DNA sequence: TGCGCCAGCAGCCATGAGGGACAGACGGAAAGGGAGCTGTTTTTT. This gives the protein CASSHEGQTERELFF.

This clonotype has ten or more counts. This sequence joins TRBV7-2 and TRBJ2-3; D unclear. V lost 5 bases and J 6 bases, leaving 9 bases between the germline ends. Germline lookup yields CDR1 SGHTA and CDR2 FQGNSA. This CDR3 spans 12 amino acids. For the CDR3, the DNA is TGTGCCAGCAGCACCCGTGTGGATACGCAGTATTTT. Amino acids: CASSTRVDTQYF.

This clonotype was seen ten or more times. The DNA for the CDR3 is TGCAGTGCTGCAGACCGGGACAGGGGCTACGAGCAGTACTTC. Protein: CSAADRDRGYEQYF. The rearrangement links TRBV20-1 to TRBJ2-7, with 10 bases matching TRBD1. Germline CDR1 and CDR2: DFQATT and SNEGSKA (reference sequence). J was trimmed by 3 bases and V by 5 bases; bases with no gene match: 7. CDR3 size: 14 residues.

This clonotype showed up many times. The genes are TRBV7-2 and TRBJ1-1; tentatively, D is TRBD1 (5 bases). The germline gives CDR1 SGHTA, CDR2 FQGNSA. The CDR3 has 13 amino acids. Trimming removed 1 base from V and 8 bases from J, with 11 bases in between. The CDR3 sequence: CASSLGDGGEAFF. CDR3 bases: TGTGCCAGCAGCTTAGGAGACGGGGGGGAAGCTTTCTTT.

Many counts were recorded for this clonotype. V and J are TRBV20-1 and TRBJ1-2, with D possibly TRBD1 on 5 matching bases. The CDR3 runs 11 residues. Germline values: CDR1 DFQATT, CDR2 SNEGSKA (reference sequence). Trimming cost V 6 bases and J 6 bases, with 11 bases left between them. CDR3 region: CSAGGDDGYTF. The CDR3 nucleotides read TGCAGTGCCGGTGGGGACGATGGCTACACCTTC.

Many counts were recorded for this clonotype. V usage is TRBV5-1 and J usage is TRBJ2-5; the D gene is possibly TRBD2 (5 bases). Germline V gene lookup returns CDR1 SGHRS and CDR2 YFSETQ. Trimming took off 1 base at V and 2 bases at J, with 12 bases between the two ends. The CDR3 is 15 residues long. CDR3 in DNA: TGCGCCAGCAGCTTGTATGTCGGGGAACAAGAGACCCAGTACTTC. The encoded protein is CASSLYVGEQETQYF.